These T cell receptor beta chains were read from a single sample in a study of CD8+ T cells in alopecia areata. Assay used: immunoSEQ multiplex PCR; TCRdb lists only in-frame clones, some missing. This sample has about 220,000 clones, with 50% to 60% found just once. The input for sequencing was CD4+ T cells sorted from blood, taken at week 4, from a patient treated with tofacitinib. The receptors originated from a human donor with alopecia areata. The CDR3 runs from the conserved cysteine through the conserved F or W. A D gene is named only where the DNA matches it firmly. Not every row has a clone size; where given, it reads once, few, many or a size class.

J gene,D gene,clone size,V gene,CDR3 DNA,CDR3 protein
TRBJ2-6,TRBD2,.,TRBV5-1,TGCGCCAGCAGCTGGACTAGCGGGAACTCTGGGGCCAACGTCCTGACTTTC,CASSWTSGNSGANVLTF
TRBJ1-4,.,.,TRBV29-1,TGCAGCGTGGAAACAGGGCCCCATGGAGAAAAACTGTTTTTT,CSVETGPHGEKLFF
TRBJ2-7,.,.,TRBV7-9,TGTGCCAGCAGCACCGGGAGGGGGCACGAGCAGTACTTC,CASSTGRGHEQYF
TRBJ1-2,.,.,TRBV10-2,TGCGCCAGCAGTGAAGGCCGGGGGGCTTCTAACTATGGCTACACCTTC,CASSEGRGASNYGYTF
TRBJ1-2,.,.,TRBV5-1,TGCGCCAGCAGCAAAAGCGACAGGACCCAGGGTGGCTACACCTTC,CASSKSDRTQGGYTF
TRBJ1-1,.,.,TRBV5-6,TGTGCCAGCAGCGCCGCGACAGATGAAGCTTTCTTT,CASSAATDEAFF
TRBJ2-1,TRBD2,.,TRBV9,TGTGCCAGCAGCTCCCGACTAGCGGGGGGGTACAATGAGCAGTTCTTC,CASSSRLAGGYNEQFF
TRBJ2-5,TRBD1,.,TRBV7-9,TGTGCCAGCAGCACGCTAGGGACAGGGGCCGCGGAGACCCAGTACTTC,CASSTLGTGAAETQYF
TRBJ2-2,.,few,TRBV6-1,TGTGCCAGCAGTGAAGACAGGCCCAGAACCGGGGAGCTGTTTTTT,CASSEDRPRTGELFF
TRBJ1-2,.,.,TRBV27,TGTGCCAGCAGTTTAAGTGGATGGTCCTATGGCTACACCTTC,CASSLSGWSYGYTF
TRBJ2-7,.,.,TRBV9,TGTGCCAGCAGCGTAAGTGCCACCCAGCTAACTACCGGGAACGAGCAGTACTTC,CASSVSATQLTTGNEQYF
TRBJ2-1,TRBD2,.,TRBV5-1,TGCGCCAGCAGCGAAGGGACTAGCGGAAACAATGAGCAGTTCTTC,CASSEGTSGNNEQFF
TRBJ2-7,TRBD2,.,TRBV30,TGTGCCTGGAGTGCACCTAGCGGGGGGCTATACGAGCAGTACTTC,CAWSAPSGGLYEQYF
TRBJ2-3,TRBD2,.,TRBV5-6,TGTGCCAGCAGCACCGGACTAGGCGTGGGAGATACGCAGTATTTT,CASSTGLGVGDTQYF
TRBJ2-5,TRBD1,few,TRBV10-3,TGTGCCACCTCGGACAGGTTGCAAGAGACCCAGTACTTC,CATSDRLQETQYF
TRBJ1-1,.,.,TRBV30,TGTGCCTGGATTGTGGGAAGGGGAGCTTTCTTT,CAWIVGRGAFF
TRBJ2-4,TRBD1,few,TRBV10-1,TGCGCCAGCAGTGAGGGAGGACAGGGGGGCAAAAACATTCAGTACTTC,CASSEGGQGGKNIQYF
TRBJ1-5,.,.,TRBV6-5,TGTGCCAGCAGTTACAGAGAAAATCAGCCCCAGCATTTT,CASSYRENQPQHF
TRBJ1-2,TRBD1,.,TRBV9,TGTGCCAGCAGCCCCGGGGACAGGGGAAGGGGCTACACCTTC,CASSPGDRGRGYTF
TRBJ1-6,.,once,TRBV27,TGTGCCAGCAGTTTGAGGGGATCACCCCTCCACTTT,CASSLRGSPLHF
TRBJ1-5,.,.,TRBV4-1,TGCGCCAGCAGCCAAGATCCCCCCCCAGATCAGCCCCAGCATTTT,CASSQDPPPDQPQHF
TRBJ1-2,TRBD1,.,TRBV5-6,TGTGCCAGCAGCGGACAGGGGACAAACTATGGCTACACCTTC,CASSGQGTNYGYTF
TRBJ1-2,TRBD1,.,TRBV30,TGTGCCTGGAGCAGAGACAGGGGAGATGGCTACACCTTC,CAWSRDRGDGYTF
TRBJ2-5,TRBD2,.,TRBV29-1,TGCAGCGGTACCGGGGGGGCTGTTCAGGAGACCCAGTACTTC,CSGTGGAVQETQYF
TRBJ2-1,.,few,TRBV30,TGTGCCTGGAGTGTATTGCAGGGCGGGTTCGATGAGCAGTTCTTC,CAWSVLQGGFDEQFF
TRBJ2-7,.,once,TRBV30,TGTGCCTGGAGTGAGGTAGAGTACGAGCAGTACTTC,CAWSEVEYEQYF
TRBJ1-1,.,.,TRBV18,TGTGCCAGCTCCCCCTTGGAGGGCACTGAAGCTTTCTTT,CASSPLEGTEAFF
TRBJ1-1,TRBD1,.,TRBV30,TGTGCCGGACACAGAAGGGGGCTGATCGACACTGAAGCTTTCTTT,CAGHRRGLIDTEAFF
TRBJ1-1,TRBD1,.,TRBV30,TGTGCCTGGAGTGGAGGGGACAGGGGGGGCACTGAAGCTTTCTTT,CAWSGGDRGGTEAFF
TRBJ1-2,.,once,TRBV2,TGTGCCAGCAGAGTGAGGGATGGCTACACCTTC,CASRVRDGYTF
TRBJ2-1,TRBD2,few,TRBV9,TGTGCCAGCAGCGTCGTGGTAGCGGGCTACAATGAGCAGTTCTTC,CASSVVVAGYNEQFF
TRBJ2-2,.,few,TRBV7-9,TGTGCCAGCAGCTTAAACCAGGGCGTGAACACCGGGGAGCTGTTTTTT,CASSLNQGVNTGELFF
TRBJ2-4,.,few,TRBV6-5,TGTGCCAGCAGCCCCAGTTTAGCCAAAAACATTCAGTACTTC,CASSPSLAKNIQYF
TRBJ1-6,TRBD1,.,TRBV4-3,TGCGCCAGCAGCCCCTCGGGACAGACGTACTATAATTCACCCCTCCACTTT,CASSPSGQTYYNSPLHF
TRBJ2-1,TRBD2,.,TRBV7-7,TGTGCCAGCAGCCCGGGGGGCACTAGCGGTTACAATGAGCAGTTCTTC,CASSPGGTSGYNEQFF
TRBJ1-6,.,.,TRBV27,TGTGCCACCCGTAGGGTATCTAGTAATTCACCCCTCCACTTT,CATRRVSSNSPLHF
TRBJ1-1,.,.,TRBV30,TGTGCCTGGAGTATTACTTTTGGCAGACAGAACACTGAAGCTTTCTTT,CAWSITFGRQNTEAFF
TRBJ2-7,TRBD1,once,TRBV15,TGTGCCACCAGCAGAGGACAGGGAGTATCCTACGAGCAGTACTTC,CATSRGQGVSYEQYF
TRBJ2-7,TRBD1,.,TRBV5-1,TGCGCCAGCAGCTTGGCAGGGGGCTACAGGGTTATCACCGAGCAGTACTTC,CASSLAGGYRVITEQYF
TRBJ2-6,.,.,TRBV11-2,TGTGCCGGAAGGAGGGGTAACAACGTCCTGACTTTC,CAGRRGNNVLTF
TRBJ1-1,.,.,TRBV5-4,TGTGCCAGCAGCTTGGACAGGGCCACCACTGAAGCTTTCTTT,CASSLDRATTEAFF
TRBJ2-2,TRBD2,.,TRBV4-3,TGCGCCAGCAGCCAGGGGACTAGCGGGGGATTCCGGGAGCTGTTTTTT,CASSQGTSGGFRELFF
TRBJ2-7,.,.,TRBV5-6,TGTGCCAGCAGCTTGATGAGGTCCGAGCAGTACTTC,CASSLMRSEQYF
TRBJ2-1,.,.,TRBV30,TGTGCCTGGAGAACCGGACAGACAAAGCAGTTCTTC,CAWRTGQTKQFF
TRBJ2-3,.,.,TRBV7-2,TGTGCCACCAGAAGTGGGACACAGAGCACAGATACGCAGTATTTT,CATRSGTQSTDTQYF
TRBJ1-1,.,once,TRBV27,TGTGCCAGCAGTTCCTTGACGAGGAGCGGGGTTGGAGCTTTCTTT,CASSSLTRSGVGAFF
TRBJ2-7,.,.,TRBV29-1,TGCAGCGTTGGAGGCCTAGGGGGACCTGCCTACGAGCAGTACTTC,CSVGGLGGPAYEQYF
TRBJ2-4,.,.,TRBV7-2,TGTGCCAGCAGCTTAGACGGGGTCGCGATTCAGTACTTC,CASSLDGVAIQYF
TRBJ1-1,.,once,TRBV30,TGTGCCGGATGGACCGGGGCCGAGGAGAACACTGAAGCTTTCTTT,CAGWTGAEENTEAFF
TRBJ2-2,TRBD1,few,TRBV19,TGTGCCAGTACGGACAGGGGGAACACCGGGGAGCTGTTTTTT,CASTDRGNTGELFF
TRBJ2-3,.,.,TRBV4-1,TGCGCCAGCAGCCCCCGAGGGCCTGTCGGATCGAGCACAGATACGCAGTATTTT,CASSPRGPVGSSTDTQYF
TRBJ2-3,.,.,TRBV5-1,TGCGCCAGCAGTCTATGGATAGAAGGCACAGATACGCAGTATTTT,CASSLWIEGTDTQYF
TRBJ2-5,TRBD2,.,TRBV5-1,TGCGCCAGCAGCCCGGGCCGCCGACTAGCGGAAGAGACCCAGTACTTC,CASSPGRRLAEETQYF